This T cell receptor beta chain emerged from a study of T cell repertoires in cytomegalovirus infection. MiXCR, applied by TCRdb to the reads, yields one record per CDR3 protein. Among over 450,000 distinct CDR3 sequences, approximately 10% were seen once, and the ten largest hold 10%. The sample consisted of PBMCs. This TCR was sampled from a human donor in good health (CMV status not recorded). Some clones in this sample may be carry-over from other donors' samples.

In nucleotides, the CDR3 is TGTGCCAGCAGCCCTATTGGGCAGGGACTAATGAACACTGAAGCTTTCTTT. This codes for CASSPIGQGLMNTEAFF. The chain is built from TRBV4-2 and TRBJ1-1; D perhaps matches TRBD1 (5 bases). The ends were cut back, 4 bases at V and 0 bases at J, with 18 bases in the middle. This CDR3 is 17 amino acids long. CDR1 is LGHNA, CDR2 YNFKEQ, per germline.